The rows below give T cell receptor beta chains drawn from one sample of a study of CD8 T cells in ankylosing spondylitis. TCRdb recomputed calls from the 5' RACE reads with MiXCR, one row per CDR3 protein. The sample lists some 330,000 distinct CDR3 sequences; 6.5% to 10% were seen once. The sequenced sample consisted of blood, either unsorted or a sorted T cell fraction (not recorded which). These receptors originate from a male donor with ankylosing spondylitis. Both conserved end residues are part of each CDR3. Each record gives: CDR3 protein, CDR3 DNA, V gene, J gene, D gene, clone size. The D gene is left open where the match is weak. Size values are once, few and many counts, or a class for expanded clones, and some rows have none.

CDR3: CASSVGGTGHEQYF
DNA: TGTGCCAGCAGCGTAGGGGGGACAGGCCACGAGCAGTACTTC
V: TRBV7-9
J: TRBJ2-7
D: TRBD1
size: .

CDR3: CASSLESRLAGEEQYF
DNA: TGTGCCAGCAGCTTAGAGTCTCGGCTAGCGGGAGAGGAGCAGTACTTC
V: TRBV7-8
J: TRBJ2-7
D: TRBD2
size: .

CDR3: CASSQGRDFGVYF
DNA: TGCGCCAGCAGCCAAGGAAGGGACTTCGGAGTTTACTTC
V: TRBV4-1
J: TRBJ2-7
D: .
size: .

CDR3: CASSFNWDRGTNEQFF
DNA: TGTGCCAGCAGCTTTAATTGGGACAGGGGGACCAATGAGCAGTTCTTC
V: TRBV12-3/TRBV12-4
J: TRBJ2-1
D: TRBD1
size: .

CDR3: CASSLGSVREQYF
DNA: TGTGCCAGCAGTTTAGGAAGTGTGAGGGAGCAGTACTTC
V: TRBV12-3/TRBV12-4
J: TRBJ2-7
D: .
size: .

CDR3: CASSQVLAGAGANVLTF
DNA: TGCGCCAGCAGCCAAGTGCTAGCGGGAGCTGGGGCCAACGTCCTGACTTTC
V: TRBV4-3
J: TRBJ2-6
D: TRBD2
size: .

CDR3: CAAGNKFRDTSWGNTIYF
DNA: TGTGCCGCGGGTAACAAGTTCCGGGACACAAGTTGGGGAAACACCATATATTTT
V: TRBV4-2
J: TRBJ1-3
D: .
size: few

CDR3: CASSLQGALAYQETQYF
DNA: TGCGCCAGCAGCTTGCAGGGGGCTTTGGCGTACCAAGAGACCCAGTACTTC
V: TRBV5-1
J: TRBJ2-5
D: TRBD1
size: .

CDR3: CASSTGTGTDTQYF
DNA: TGTGCCAGCAGTACCGGGACAGGGACAGATACGCAGTATTTT
V: TRBV6-2/TRBV6-3
J: TRBJ2-3
D: TRBD1
size: .

CDR3: CASSPKSGRKETQYF
DNA: TGTGCCAGCAGTCCTAAATCGGGGCGGAAAGAGACCCAGTACTTC
V: TRBV27
J: TRBJ2-5
D: .
size: .

CDR3: CASSPDSTISSEAFF
DNA: TGTGCCAGCTCACCCGACAGTACGATTTCTTCTGAAGCTTTCTTT
V: TRBV18
J: TRBJ1-1
D: .
size: many

CDR3: CASSQDRFRGQPQHF
DNA: TGCGCCAGCAGCCAAGATCGATTTCGGGGTCAGCCCCAGCATTTT
V: TRBV4-1
J: TRBJ1-5
D: .
size: .

CDR3: CASRLLRRLSTDTQYF
DNA: TGTGCCAGCAGACTACTCAGGAGGTTAAGCACAGATACGCAGTATTTT
V: TRBV5-6
J: TRBJ2-3
D: .
size: few

CDR3: CSVEEALETQYF
DNA: TGCAGCGTTGAAGAGGCTCTGGAGACCCAGTACTTC
V: TRBV29-1
J: TRBJ2-5
D: .
size: many

CDR3: CASSIAGGPYYEQFF
DNA: TGTGCCAGCAGTATAGCGGGAGGGCCTTATTATGAGCAGTTCTTC
V: TRBV6-2/TRBV6-3
J: TRBJ2-1
D: TRBD2
size: few

CDR3: CASSSLGPSGSYEQYF
DNA: TGTGCCAGCAGCTCTTTGGGGCCTAGCGGGAGCTACGAGCAGTACTTC
V: TRBV13
J: TRBJ2-7
D: TRBD2
size: many

CDR3: CASSLRLAGGRYEQFF
DNA: TGTGCCAGCAGTTTACGGCTAGCGGGAGGGCGCTATGAGCAGTTCTTC
V: TRBV28
J: TRBJ2-1
D: TRBD2
size: .

CDR3: CASSQTTGTTYEQYF
DNA: TGCGCCAGCAGCCAAACGACAGGAACCACCTACGAGCAGTACTTC
V: TRBV4-1
J: TRBJ2-7
D: .
size: many

CDR3: CASSEGMNTEAFF
DNA: TGTGCCAGCTCGGAAGGTATGAACACTGAAGCTTTCTTT
V: TRBV9
J: TRBJ1-1
D: .
size: few

CDR3: CASSLSQGFYEQYF
DNA: TGTGCCAGCAGTTTATCCCAGGGGTTCTACGAGCAGTACTTC
V: TRBV27
J: TRBJ2-7
D: .
size: .

CDR3: CASSRDRLEPQHF
DNA: TGTGCCAGCAGCCGCGACAGGCTAGAGCCCCAGCATTTT
V: TRBV7-9
J: TRBJ1-5
D: .
size: many